The sequence of this TCR beta chain was determined in a study of blood T cell repertoires in COVID-19. CDR3 length: 13 residues. CDR1 is SGDLS and CDR2 is YYNGEE in the germline V gene. V was trimmed by 4 bases and J by 10 bases, leaving 12 bases between them. In the authors' workflow: Estimation of nucleated cell counts relied on the amplification of reference gene primers. Some clones are missing from TCRdb's copy, which holds only in-frame ones; the method was immunoSEQ multiplex PCR. V, J and clone size derive from that table, while D and trimming were established from the DNA sequence. The sample lists 110,000 to 150,000 clones, about 86% occurring once.

This TCR was sampled from an older woman with acute or convalescent COVID-19. Sequencing was carried out using peripheral blood. The chain links TRBV9 to TRBJ1-6; D is possibly TRBD1 (6 bases). The CDR3 DNA reads as TGTGCCAGCAGCAGGGGGACGGGATCACCCCTCCACTTT. This gives the protein CASSRGTGSPLHF.